This TCR beta chain was captured by sequencing in a study of blood T cells in healthy people across ages. Overall study: There was about one barcoded beta molecule captured by template switching per two T cells. Points from the study as a whole: Per million T cells, the diversity of TCR beta decreased roughly linearly as age advanced.

Total RNA extraction produced at least 5 micrograms (per sample) for the study. A note on this clonotype: Its antigen remains unidentified.

Together with a sample-barcoded 5' primer, a J-beta primer mix was included in a second PCR lasting roughly 7 to 11 cycles. TCRdb redid the calling of the 5' RACE reads with MiXCR, one entry per CDR3 protein. The data hold hundreds of thousands of distinct CDR3 sequences, with about 24% observed a single time. The sequencing sample was made of blood. This clonotype was obtained from a man aged 70-80 years in good health.

In nucleotides, the CDR3 is TGTGCCAGCACTGGTCCCTCCCGGCGGGTAAACACTGAAGCTTTCTTT. Translation: CASTGPSRRVNTEAFF. This rearrangement joins TRBV12-3 or TRBV12-4 to TRBJ1-1; D not certain. The CDR3 contains 16 residues. Trimming removed 7 bases from V and 2 bases from J, with 20 bases in between.